The following is a T cell receptor beta chain sequence with its context. The source of the sample is a study of blood T cell repertoires in COVID-19. The germline V gene encodes CDR1 LNHDA and CDR2 SQIVND (reference sequence). There are 15 residues in the CDR3. After removal of 3 bases from V and 7 bases from J, the junction contained 9 bases not matched to a gene. TCRdb's table, derived via immunoSEQ multiplex PCR, lists solely in-frame clones and lacks some. The sample contains 84,000 or so clones, approximately 83% of which appear only once. Specimen: peripheral blood. The genes are TRBV19 and TRBJ1-2; 9 bases fit TRBD1. This clonotype was sampled from a woman older than 75 with acute or convalescent COVID-19. The CDR3 coding sequence is TGTGCCAGTAGTATCCCGGGACAGGGAATTGCTGGCTACACCTTC. Residues: CASSIPGQGIAGYTF.